Shown below are 29 T cell receptor beta chains from a single sample sequenced in a study of neurological immune-mediated disorders. TCRdb reanalysed the 5' RACE reads using MiXCR and keeps one entry per CDR3 protein. The top ten hold 20% to 25% of the sample, which has fewer than 40,000 distinct CDR3 sequences, approximately 4.4% seen once. The sample was PBMCs. These TCRs come from a man younger than 30 in good health.

This clonotype was picked up many times. The chain combines TRBV12-3 or TRBV12-4 with TRBJ2-1, with TRBD2 matching 8 bases. The CDR3 is 17 residues long. J gave up 0 bases and V 5 bases, and 9 bases lay outside the gene matches. The CDR3 coding sequence is TGTGCCAGCAGTCGGCACGGGGGGGTAAGCTCCTACAATGAGCAGTTCTTC. Its translation: CASSRHGGVSSYNEQFF.

The V and J genes are TRBV28 and TRBJ2-7, with D perhaps TRBD1 (5 bases). There are 11 residues in the CDR3. Trimming shortened V by 10 bases and J by 5 bases, and 12 bases separated the two germline ends. Germline V gene sequence: CDR1 MDHEN, CDR2 SYDVKM. CDR3 DNA: TGTGCCATCCTAAGGGGAAACGAGCAGTACTTC. As protein: CAILRGNEQYF.

Only a few counts were recorded for this clonotype. The V call is TRBV12-5, the J call TRBJ2-5, with D unresolved. The CDR3 contains 12 residues. The V gene lost 4 bases and the J gene lost 9 bases, with 12 bases spanning the gap. Germline V lookup: CDR1 LGHNT, CDR2 FRNRAP. CDR3 nucleotides: TGTGCTAGTGGTTACGACGAGGTCTCCCAGTACTTC. Translating it yields CASGYDEVSQYF.

This clonotype has more than one count but fewer than ten. The genes are TRBV20-1 and TRBJ1-1; the D is unclear. The CDR3 consists of 12 residues. Germline V gives CDR1 DFQATT, CDR2 SNEGSKA (reference sequence). V was trimmed by 5 bases and J by 5 bases, leaving 12 bases between them. CDR3 coding DNA: TGCAGTGCTGACCTACACGGAACTGAAGCTTTCTTT. The encoded protein is CSADLHGTEAFF.

The rearrangement uses TRBV6-6 and TRBJ1-1; 9 nucleotides align to TRBD1. V was clipped by 5 bases and J by 5 bases; unmatched bases: 3. The CDR3 is made up of 13 amino acids. Germline V gene sequence: CDR1 MNHNY, CDR2 SVGAGI (reference sequence). DNA of the CDR3: TGTGCCAGCAGTCGGGACAGGGCAACTGAAGCTTTCTTT. Translation gives CASSRDRATEAFF.

This clonotype was picked up many times. The V gene is TRBV12-3 or TRBV12-4, the J gene TRBJ2-3; 9 bases line up with TRBD2. The CDR3 is 16 residues long. V dropped 3 bases and J dropped 2; count of bases not matched to a gene: 6. The CDR3 sequence is CASSLIAGGHTDTQYF. In DNA form, the CDR3 reads TGTGCCAGCAGTTTGATCGCGGGGGGGCACACAGATACGCAGTATTTT.

This clonotype was seen repeatedly, ten times or more. The chain has TRBV20-1 and TRBJ2-7, with TRBD2 matching 7 bases. Losses at the gene ends were 5 bases for V and 0 bases for J; bases not matched to a gene: 4. The germline gives CDR1 DFQATT, CDR2 SNEGSKA (reference sequence). The CDR3 spans 13 residues. The CDR3: CSAAGGSSYEQYF. For the CDR3, the DNA is TGCAGTGCTGCCGGCGGGAGCTCCTACGAGCAGTACTTC.

Worth noting for this clonotype: A read error may explain this, as a much larger clone is one base away. This chain joins TRBV7-9 and TRBJ2-5; a possible D gene is TRBD1 (6 bases). The ends were cut back, 8 bases at V and 4 bases at J, with 17 bases in the middle. From germline, CDR1 is SEHNR and CDR2 FQNEAQ (reference sequence). The CDR3 contains 14 residues. Here the CDR3 reads CASCSPVGGETQYF. CDR3 sequence (DNA): TGTGCCAGCTGCTCCCCGGTAGGGGGAGAGACCCAGTACTTC.

This clonotype was recorded at least ten times. The rearrangement links TRBV7-2 to TRBJ1-2; 7 bases agree with TRBD1. The V segment lost 2 bases and the J segment 11 bases; nucleotides outside the gene matches: 11. The CDR3 is 14 amino acids. Germline CDR1 SGHTA, CDR2 FQGNSA. This CDR3 is CASSLSEGGRKYTF. The CDR3 region has the DNA TGTGCCAGCAGCTTATCTGAAGGGGGCAGAAAATACACCTTC.

This clonotype was seen at least ten times. V usage is TRBV5-1 and J usage is TRBJ1-1, with 7 positions matching TRBD1. The CDR3 is 14 residues long. Germline-derived CDR1 and CDR2 are SGHRS and YFSETQ. With V trimmed by 4 bases and J by 2 bases, 5 bases remained unmatched. CDR3 loop: CASSIRQGNTEAFF. Written as DNA, the CDR3 is TGCGCCAGCAGCATACGACAGGGAAACACTGAAGCTTTCTTT.

A remark on this clonotype: With a much larger clone just one base away, this may be a read error. The chain uses TRBV2 and TRBJ2-2, with D uncertain. Germline CDR1 reads SNHLY; CDR2 reads FYNNEI. The CDR3 loop spans 13 amino acids. The CDR3 loop is CVSSSYPTGELFF. The CDR3 DNA sequence: TGTGTCAGCAGTTCCTATCCTACCGGGGAGCTGTTTTTT. The variable domain in full, completed from reference TRBV2 and TRBJ2-2, reads EPEVTQTPSHQVTQMGQEVILRCVPISNHLYFYWYRQILGQKVEFLVSFYNNEISEKSEIFDDQFSVERPDGSNFTLKIRSTKLEDSAMYFCVSSSYPTGELFFGEGSRLTVL.

Many counts were recorded for this clonotype. The chain combines TRBV9 with TRBJ1-1, with TRBD1 identical over 11 bases. CDR1 is SGDLS and CDR2 is YYNGEE in the germline V gene. The CDR3 has 13 residues. The V gene end was trimmed by 2 bases and the J gene end by 7 bases; junction bases not matched to a gene: 1. The CDR3 region has the DNA TGTGCCAGCAGCGTGGGACAGGGGGATGAAGCTTTCTTT. As protein: CASSVGQGDEAFF.

This clonotype has a count of ten or more. The chain is built from TRBV20-1 and TRBJ1-1; 10 bases are a match to TRBD1. The CDR3 consists of 18 residues. In germline, CDR1 is DFQATT, CDR2 SNEGSKA (reference sequence). V trimming: 0 bases; J trimming: 0 bases; junction bases outside the gene matches: 10. This CDR3 is CSARDAGQGGDLNTEAFF. In DNA form, the CDR3 reads TGCAGTGCTAGAGACGCAGGACAGGGGGGAGACCTGAACACTGAAGCTTTCTTT.

Ten or more counts support this clonotype. V and J are TRBV2 and TRBJ2-2; perhaps TRBD1 as D (5 bases). The V end was cut by 4 bases, the J end by 6 bases, with 6 bases between. Germline CDR1 and CDR2: SNHLY and FYNNEI. This CDR3 has 12 amino acids. This chain's CDR3 is CASSVRAGELFF. The CDR3 region has the DNA TGTGCCAGCAGTGTCAGGGCCGGGGAGCTGTTTTTT. The full variable domain, its missing parts supplied by reference TRBV2 and TRBJ2-2, is EPEVTQTPSHQVTQMGQEVILRCVPISNHLYFYWYRQILGQKVEFLVSFYNNEISEKSEIFDDQFSVERPDGSNFTLKIRSTKLEDSAMYFCASSVRAGELFFGEGSRLTVL.

This clonotype was found many times. This sequence joins TRBV12-3 or TRBV12-4 and TRBJ1-5, with D perhaps TRBD1 (5 bases). V was cut by 2 bases and J by 5 bases, with 7 bases left in between. CDR3 length equals 13 residues. CDR3 nucleotide sequence: TGTGCCAGCAGTTTAAAAGGGGATCAGCCCCAGCATTTT. Encoded protein: CASSLKGDQPQHF.

Many counts were recorded for this clonotype. V usage is TRBV19 and J usage is TRBJ2-2; 11 bases align to TRBD1. This CDR3 contains 14 residues. The V segment lost 4 bases and the J segment 9 bases; nucleotides outside the gene matches: 4. Germline CDR1 and CDR2: LNHDA and SQIVND (reference sequence). CDR3 sequence reads: CASSTDRGPRELFF. CDR3 sequence (DNA): TGTGCCAGTAGTACGGACAGGGGGCCGCGGGAGCTGTTTTTT.

This clonotype was seen repeatedly, ten times or more. V gene TRBV5-6 combines with J gene TRBJ2-1, with TRBD2 as a possible D gene (6 bases). CDR3 length: 13 amino acids. V was cut by 4 bases and J by 5 bases, with 10 bases left in between. Germline-derived CDR1 and CDR2 are SGHDT and YYEEEE. In DNA, the CDR3 is TGTGCCAGCAGCAGGACTATTGACAATGAGCAGTTCTTC. It codes for CASSRTIDNEQFF.

The chain has TRBV12-3 or TRBV12-4 and TRBJ2-2; D unclear. V was cut by 2 bases and J by 14 bases, with 15 bases left in between. The CDR3 is 13 amino acids. CDR3 sequence (DNA): TGTGCCAGCAGTTTAATACACACCGGGTATCTGTTTTTT. Its protein product is CASSLIHTGYLFF.

By share, this clonotype counts as medium-sized. The CDR3 DNA reads as TGCGCCAGCAGCTTTGGACAGGGGGCTTTTACAGATACGCAGTATTTT. It specifies CASSFGQGAFTDTQYF. The chain has TRBV5-1 and TRBJ2-3, with 11 positions matching TRBD1. V was clipped by 2 bases and J by 3 bases; unmatched bases: 5. The CDR3 has 16 residues. Germline V lookup: CDR1 SGHRS, CDR2 YFSETQ.

This clonotype was detected many times. The V and J genes are TRBV5-1 and TRBJ1-1, with TRBD1 matching 8 bases. After removal of 4 bases from V and 1 base from J, the junction contained 3 bases not matched to a gene. Germline CDR1 and CDR2: SGHRS and YFSETQ. CDR3 size: 14 residues. The CDR3 region is CASSRGQGNTEAFF. CDR3 bases: TGCGCCAGCAGCCGAGGACAGGGGAACACTGAAGCTTTCTTT.

This clonotype was seen many times. The chain links TRBV20-1 to TRBJ2-2; no definite D call. From germline, CDR1 is DFQATT and CDR2 SNEGSKA (reference sequence). V was cut by 3 bases and J by 0 bases, with 11 bases left in between. The CDR3 is 15 amino acids. The CDR3 sequence is CSARIGLTNTGELFF. CDR3 nucleotides: TGCAGTGCTAGGATAGGGCTTACGAACACCGGGGAGCTGTTTTTT.

This clonotype has a count of ten or more. The chain combines TRBV20-1 with TRBJ1-6; a possible D gene is TRBD1 (5 bases). V lost 2 bases, J lost 10 bases, and 18 bases lay in between. Germline-derived CDR1 and CDR2 are DFQATT and SNEGSKA (reference sequence). The CDR3 runs to 15 residues. The CDR3 coding sequence is TGCAGTGCTAGAAAGACTCGGGCCGGGGGGTCACCCCTCCACTTT. Amino acid sequence: CSARKTRAGGSPLHF.

This clonotype was counted ten times or more. Here the CDR3 reads CASSLGRIPRDRGRDTEAFF. CDR3 coding DNA: TGCGCCAGCAGCTTGGGGCGCATACCCCGGGACAGGGGACGGGACACTGAAGCTTTCTTT. The V call is TRBV5-1, the J call TRBJ1-1, with 10 bases lining up with TRBD1. V lost 0 bases to trimming and J lost 3 bases; unmatched junction nucleotides: 17. CDR1 and CDR2 (germline): SGHRS, YFSETQ. CDR3 size: 20 residues.

This clonotype came up many times. V usage is TRBV4-1 and J usage is TRBJ2-3; D not resolved. Germline V gives CDR1 MGHRA, CDR2 YSYEKL. The CDR3 is made up of 15 amino acids. V lost 0 bases and J 1 base, leaving 8 bases between the germline ends. The CDR3 spells CASSQEHPGTDTQYF. DNA of the CDR3: TGCGCCAGCAGCCAAGAGCACCCGGGCACAGATACGCAGTATTTT.

This clonotype was seen repeatedly, ten times or more. This chain uses TRBV6-4 with TRBJ2-3; the D gene could be TRBD1 or TRBD2 (5 bases each). Germline loops: CDR1 MRHNA, CDR2 SNTAGT. The CDR3 extends over 13 amino acids. The ends were cut back, 4 bases at V and 3 bases at J, with 8 bases in the middle. The DNA of the CDR3 is TGTGCCAGCAGTGGGGACGGAACAGATACGCAGTATTTT. Its protein is CASSGDGTDTQYF.

This clonotype showed up many times. The CDR3 DNA follows: TGTGCCAGCAGCACAACTAGCTCTGGGGCCAACGTCCTGACTTTC. Encoded protein: CASSTTSSGANVLTF. V gene TRBV5-6 combines with J gene TRBJ2-6; weak D call: TRBD2 (5 bases). This CDR3 spans 15 amino acids. V was cut by 4 bases and J by 0 bases, with 8 bases left in between. Germline assignment: CDR1 SGHDT and CDR2 YYEEEE.

This clonotype was detected many times. The chain employs TRBV3-1 and TRBJ1-5, with TRBD1 identical over 8 bases. Per germline, CDR1 LGHDT and CDR2 YNNKEL (reference sequence). The junction had 7 bases not matched to a gene; V was cut back by 2 bases and J by 7 bases. The CDR3 extends over 15 amino acids. The CDR3 spells CASSQNTQGGQPQHF. DNA of the CDR3: TGTGCCAGCAGCCAAAATACACAGGGGGGGCAGCCCCAGCATTTT. Full variable domain (outside the CDR3, taken from reference TRBV3-1 and TRBJ1-5): DTAVSQTPKYLVTQMGNDKSIKCEQNLGHDTMYWYKQDSKKFLKIMFSYNNKELIINETVPNRFSPKSPDKAHLNLHINSLELGDSAVYFCASSQNTQGGQPQHFGDGTRLSIL.

This clonotype was picked up many times. This rearrangement joins TRBV9 to TRBJ1-2, with a tentative D call TRBD1 (5 bases). Germline CDR1 SGDLS, CDR2 YYNGEE. The CDR3 loop spans 13 amino acids. Trimming removed 0 bases at V and 5 bases at J, with 8 bases between. CDR3 DNA sequence: TGTGCCAGCAGCGTAGGGGACGGATATGGCTACACCTTC. Amino acid sequence: CASSVGDGYGYTF.

This clonotype was picked up many times. V and J are TRBV5-1 and TRBJ2-7, with a tentative D call TRBD1 (6 bases). CDR1 is SGHRS, CDR2 YFSETQ, per germline. The germline V and J ends were trimmed by 0 bases and 3 bases, with 13 bases remaining between them. The CDR3 contains 15 residues. The CDR3 reads CASSLDGRGSYEQYF. For the CDR3, the DNA is TGCGCCAGCAGCTTGGATGGTAGGGGGAGCTACGAGCAGTACTTC.